This T cell receptor beta chain was retrieved from a study of blood T cells in healthy people across ages. Study observations and caveats: The recorded TCR beta diversity per million T cells decreased in a roughly linear manner with age.

About this clonotype itself: Its antigen is not identified. At one end, the junction sequence differs from germline, possibly due to a read error.

Germline CDR1 is GTSNPN and CDR2 is SVGIG (reference sequence). This CDR3 comprises 11 residues. Combining a sample-barcoded 5' primer with a J-beta primer mix, a second PCR ran for 7 to 11 cycles. Each cDNA molecule was tagged by a template-switch adaptor with 12 random nucleotides. Via MiXCR, TCRdb re-called the 5' RACE reads, giving one row per CDR3 protein. The sample has 580,000 or so distinct CDR3 sequences, around 48% seen once. The chain has TRBV30 and TRBJ2-1, with D uncertain. What was sequenced was blood. This receptor was identified in a man at least 80 years old in good health. Here the CDR3 DNA reads TGTGCCTGGAGTTTGAACAATGAGCAGGTCTTC. Translated, it gives CAWSLNNEQVF.